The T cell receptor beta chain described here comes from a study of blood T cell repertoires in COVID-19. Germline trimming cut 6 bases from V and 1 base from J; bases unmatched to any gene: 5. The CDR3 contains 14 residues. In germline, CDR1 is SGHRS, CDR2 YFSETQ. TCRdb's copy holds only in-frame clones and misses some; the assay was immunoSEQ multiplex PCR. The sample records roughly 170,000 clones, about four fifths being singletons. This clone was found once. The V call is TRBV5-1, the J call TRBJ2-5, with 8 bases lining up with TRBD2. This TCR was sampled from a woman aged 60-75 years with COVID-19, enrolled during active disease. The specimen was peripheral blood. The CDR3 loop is CASNGAGGQETQYF. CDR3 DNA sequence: TGCGCCAGCAACGGGGCGGGGGGCCAAGAGACCCAGTACTTC.